These 26 T cell receptor beta chains were sequenced from one sample in a study of response to subunit inactivated influenza vaccine. TCRdb itself ran the RT-PCR reads through MiXCR, one entry per CDR3 protein. Among 560,000 or so distinct CDR3 sequences listed, 6.5% to 8% were seen once. Sequencing used PBMCs from blood, obtained less than 30 months after vaccination. The receptors here all came from a man between 50 and 75 years old who received an inactivated influenza vaccine.

This clonotype turned up a few times. V usage is TRBV7-9 and J usage is TRBJ2-7; 7 bases match TRBD1. Germline trimming cut 5 bases from V and 4 bases from J; bases unmatched to any gene: 5. The germline CDR1 and CDR2 sequences are SEHNR and FQNEAQ (reference sequence). This CDR3 comprises 13 residues. The CDR3 DNA reads as TGTGCCAGCAGCGAGGGGGCAGGGTACGAGCAGTACTTC. Translating gives CASSEGAGYEQYF.

There are many counts of this clonotype. The chain couples TRBV6-1 to TRBJ2-3, with TRBD2 matching over 10 bases. The J segment lost 5 bases and the V segment lost 6 bases, leaving 5 bases of the junction unmatched. Germline values: CDR1 MNHNS, CDR2 SASEGT. The CDR3 length is 14 residues. This CDR3 reads CASSKRGGEDTQYF. The CDR3 DNA follows: TGTGCCAGCAGCAAGCGGGGGGGCGAAGATACGCAGTATTTT.

The chain employs TRBV7-2 and TRBJ2-3, with D tentatively TRBD1 or TRBD2 (6 bases each). From germline, CDR1 is SGHTA and CDR2 FQGNSA. Trimming stripped 5 bases from V and 1 base from J, with 16 bases between. This CDR3 spans 16 amino acids. The CDR3 bases are TGTGCCAGCAGCCCTTCGGGGGCTAGCGGCACAGATACGCAGTATTTT. This translates into CASSPSGASGTDTQYF.

The J gene is TRBJ2-3, the V gene TRBV3-1; D is ambiguous. Trimming removed 4 bases from V and 6 bases from J, with 14 bases in between. The CDR3 runs to 14 residues. Germline loops: CDR1 LGHDT, CDR2 YNNKEL (reference sequence). DNA for the CDR3: TGTGCCAGCAGCCCACCAGCCCGAACCGATACGCAGTATTTT. It yields the protein CASSPPARTDTQYF.

This clonotype was detected a few times. This rearrangement joins TRBV2 to TRBJ1-5; the match to TRBD1 covers 7 bases. V shed 3 bases, J shed 0 bases, and the junction held 20 bases outside the gene matches. This CDR3 has 21 residues. CDR1 and CDR2 from the germline V gene are SNHLY and FYNNEI. The CDR3 bases are TGTGCCAGCAGTGATACCGGGACAGCCGGTAGTCGTCGGTTTAGCAATCAGCCCCAGCATTTT. Translating gives CASSDTGTAGSRRFSNQPQHF.

This clonotype was counted a few times. V usage is TRBV12-3 or TRBV12-4 and J usage is TRBJ2-7, with 15 positions matching TRBD2. V gave up 5 bases and J gave up 12 bases; unmatched junction bases: 2. This CDR3 comprises 12 residues. This chain's CDR3 is CASSGLAGGRYF. DNA for the CDR3: TGTGCCAGCAGTGGACTAGCGGGGGGGCGGTACTTC.

This clonotype was detected a few times. This sequence joins TRBV20-1 and TRBJ1-1, with no clear D. The V and J ends lost 0 bases and 8 bases respectively, with 16 bases between them. This CDR3 region has 14 residues. Germline CDR1 is DFQATT and CDR2 is SNEGSKA (reference sequence). CDR3 residues: CSARDRQWVGEAFF. CDR3 coding DNA: TGCAGTGCTAGAGATCGACAATGGGTCGGAGAAGCTTTCTTT.

Many counts were recorded for this clonotype. This chain joins TRBV3-1 and TRBJ2-7; D call uncertain. Deletions cut 4 bases from V and 0 bases from J, with 13 bases between. Germline loops: CDR1 LGHDT, CDR2 YNNKEL (reference sequence). This CDR3 is 15 amino acids long. The CDR3 reads CASSLSGVFSYEQYF. CDR3 nucleotides: TGTGCCAGCAGCCTTTCGGGCGTATTCTCCTACGAGCAGTACTTC.

This clonotype appeared many times. The V and J genes are TRBV6-2 or TRBV6-3 and TRBJ2-3; weak D call: TRBD1 (6 bases). From germline, CDR1 is MNHEY and CDR2 SVGEGT. There are 16 residues in the CDR3. V lost 2 bases, J lost 4 bases, and 16 bases lay in between. In DNA form, the CDR3 reads TGTGCCAGCAGTTACGTACAGGGAGAGGTTTCAGATACGCAGTATTTT. Its translation: CASSYVQGEVSDTQYF.

This clonotype was found many times. This rearrangement joins TRBV4-2 to TRBJ2-1; 10 bases map to TRBD2. The CDR3 covers 16 residues. Per the germline V gene, CDR1 is LGHNA and CDR2 is YNFKEQ. Unmatched junction bases numbered 4, after V lost 1 base and J lost 4 bases. This chain's CDR3 is CASSQVWTSGYNEQFF. The DNA for the CDR3 is TGTGCCAGCAGCCAAGTCTGGACTAGCGGTTACAATGAGCAGTTCTTC.

This clonotype was detected only a few times. The rearrangement links TRBV4-3 to TRBJ1-1, with D tentatively TRBD1 (6 bases). In germline, CDR1 is LGHNA, CDR2 YSLEER. This CDR3 is 14 amino acids long. V gave up 4 bases and J gave up 1 base, with 10 bases separating them. For the CDR3, the DNA is TGCGCCAGCAGCCTCGGGACACAGAACACTGAAGCTTTCTTT. It translates to CASSLGTQNTEAFF.

J is TRBJ1-3 and V is TRBV5-1; D is undetermined. Trimming left V 1 base short and J 0 bases short, with 14 bases between. The germline V gene has CDR1 SGHRS and CDR2 YFSETQ. CDR3 length equals 17 residues. The CDR3 DNA reads as TGCGCCAGCAGCTTGCTATCCGGGAAAATCTCTGGAAACACCATATATTTT. It codes for CASSLLSGKISGNTIYF.

This clonotype has more than one count but fewer than ten. The chain employs TRBV2 and TRBJ1-4; D is uncertain. The CDR3 is made up of 14 amino acids. CDR1 SNHLY and CDR2 FYNNEI come from the germline V gene. The V and J ends lost 7 bases and 0 bases respectively, with 9 bases between them. The CDR3 bases are TGTGCCAGCAACGACCTTGCAACTAATGAAAAACTGTTTTTT. Translating it yields CASNDLATNEKLFF.

The chain joins TRBV5-1 to TRBJ2-1; TRBD2 agrees at 11 bases. V gave up 4 bases and J gave up 3 bases; unmatched junction bases: 6. CDR1 is SGHRS and CDR2 is YFSETQ in the germline V gene. The CDR3 runs to 16 residues. DNA of the CDR3: TGCGCCAGCAGCGCGGGGACTAGCGGCCTCTACAATGAGCAGTTCTTC. It is translated as CASSAGTSGLYNEQFF.

Many counts were recorded for this clonotype. The chain is built from TRBV20-1 and TRBJ1-5; 7 bases are a match to TRBD1. The germline gives CDR1 DFQATT, CDR2 SNEGSKA (reference sequence). The CDR3 length is 13 residues. The junction had 4 bases not matched to a gene; V was cut back by 5 bases and J by 3 bases. Written as DNA, the CDR3 is TGCAGTGCTCCCGGACAGGCCAATCAGCCCCAGCATTTT. It yields the protein CSAPGQANQPQHF.

This clonotype was recorded many times. This chain joins TRBV5-1 and TRBJ1-3, with D possibly matching TRBD1 (6 bases). This CDR3 has 15 amino acids. CDR1 is SGHRS, CDR2 YFSETQ, per germline. V dropped 4 bases and J dropped 4 bases, with 15 bases sitting between them. CDR3 in amino acids: CASSHAGGQGNTIYF. CDR3 DNA: TGCGCCAGCAGCCACGCCGGGGGGCAGGGAAACACCATATATTTT.

This clonotype appeared many times. The CDR3 reads CASSPDPGHSSYEQYF. CDR3 sequence (DNA): TGCGCCAGCAGCCCGGACCCGGGACACAGCTCCTACGAGCAGTACTTC. The rearrangement joins TRBV4-1 to TRBJ2-7; D possibly corresponds to TRBD1 (6 bases). V was pared by 4 bases and J by 0 bases, with 16 bases between. The CDR3 covers 16 residues. The germline V gene encodes CDR1 MGHRA and CDR2 YSYEKL.

This clonotype was recorded a few times. The J gene is TRBJ1-5, the V gene TRBV2, with D possibly being TRBD1 (6 bases). The CDR3 loop spans 14 amino acids. Trimming took 1 base from V and 5 from J, leaving 9 bases between them. The germline gives CDR1 SNHLY, CDR2 FYNNEI. This CDR3 reads CASSEDRVDQPQHF. Here the CDR3 DNA reads TGTGCCAGCAGTGAAGACAGGGTGGATCAGCCCCAGCATTTT.

This clonotype has a count of ten or more. V gene TRBV12-3 or TRBV12-4 combines with J gene TRBJ1-1, with D unresolved. The CDR3 length is 14 residues. With 6 bases removed from V and 6 bases from J, the gap between germline ends came to 17 bases. The CDR3 DNA follows: TGTGCCAGCAGCGCCGGCCGTGCTTCGGCTGAAGCTTTCTTT. Its translation: CASSAGRASAEAFF.

In DNA form, the CDR3 reads TGTGCCAGCAGCCAAGTCGAGGCAGGTGAGCAGTTCTTC. Its translation: CASSQVEAGEQFF. The chain couples TRBV3-1 to TRBJ2-1; D not certain. The CDR3 is 13 residues long. Per the germline V gene, CDR1 is LGHDT and CDR2 is YNNKEL (reference sequence). Trimming removed 1 base at V and 9 bases at J, with 10 bases between.

This clonotype was counted only a few times. The chain recombines TRBV6-5 with TRBJ1-2, with D uncertain. V lost 2 bases to trimming and J lost 0 bases, with 13 bases between them. The germline CDR1 and CDR2 sequences are MNHEY and SVGAGI. The CDR3 is 16 residues long. The CDR3 loop is CASSYHPSAANYGYTF. The CDR3 DNA follows: TGTGCCAGCAGTTACCACCCCTCCGCAGCTAACTATGGCTACACCTTC.

This clonotype was counted only a few times. The chain uses TRBV20-1 and TRBJ2-2; unclear D gene. V lost 1 base, J lost 0 bases, and 9 bases lay in between. CDR1 and CDR2 (germline): DFQATT, SNEGSKA (reference sequence). This CDR3 spans 15 amino acids. The chain's CDR3 is CSARGAQSNTGELFF. CDR3 DNA: TGCAGTGCTAGAGGGGCGCAGTCGAACACCGGGGAGCTGTTTTTT.

On this clonotype: At one end, the junction sequence differs from germline, possibly due to a read error. The rearrangement joins TRBV4-3 to TRBJ2-2; D is uncertain. This CDR3 has 14 residues. The V gene's germline CDR1 is LGHNA and CDR2 YSLEER. The CDR3 protein is CARSQVIPTGELFF. The CDR3 DNA reads TGCGCCCGCAGCCAAGTGATTCCGACCGGGGAGCTGTTTTTT.

This chain uses TRBV10-3 with TRBJ2-1, with TRBD1 identical over 9 bases. Germline loops: CDR1 ENHRY, CDR2 SYGVKD. This CDR3 contains 15 residues. V was clipped by 2 bases and J by 4 bases; unmatched bases: 3. The CDR3 DNA follows: TGTGCCATCAGTGAGGGGACAGGGAATTACAATGAGCAGTTCTTC. It yields the protein CAISEGTGNYNEQFF.

This chain joins TRBV6-2 or TRBV6-3 and TRBJ2-7, with D perhaps matching TRBD1 or TRBD2 (5 bases each). Looked up from germline, CDR1 is MNHEY and CDR2 is SVGEGT. V was pared by 4 bases and J by 6 bases, with 22 bases between. The CDR3 has 16 residues. The CDR3 DNA reads TGTGCCAGCAGTTTCTCTTCCGGGACCCGATGGTCCGAGCAGTACTTC. Translation: CASSFSSGTRWSEQYF.

The rearrangement joins TRBV28 to TRBJ1-1, with D perhaps matching TRBD1 (5 bases). Per the germline V gene, CDR1 is MDHEN and CDR2 is SYDVKM. V dropped 8 bases and J dropped 1 base, with 20 bases sitting between them. The CDR3 totals 16 residues. The CDR3 coding sequence is TGTGCCAGCTTGGGGGGTCTCCTCAGGAGGAACACTGAAGCTTTCTTT. As protein: CASLGGLLRRNTEAFF.